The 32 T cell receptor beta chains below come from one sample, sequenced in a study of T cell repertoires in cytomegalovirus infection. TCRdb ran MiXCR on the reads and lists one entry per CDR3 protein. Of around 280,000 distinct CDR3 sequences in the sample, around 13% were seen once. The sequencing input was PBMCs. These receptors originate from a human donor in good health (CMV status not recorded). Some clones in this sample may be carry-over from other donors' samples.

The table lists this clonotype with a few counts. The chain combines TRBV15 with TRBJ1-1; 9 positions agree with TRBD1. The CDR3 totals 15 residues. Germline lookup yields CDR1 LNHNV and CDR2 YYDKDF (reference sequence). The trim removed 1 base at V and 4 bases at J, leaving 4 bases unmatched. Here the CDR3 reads CATSRVETGGTEAFF. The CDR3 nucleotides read TGTGCCACCAGCAGAGTCGAGACAGGGGGCACTGAAGCTTTCTTT.

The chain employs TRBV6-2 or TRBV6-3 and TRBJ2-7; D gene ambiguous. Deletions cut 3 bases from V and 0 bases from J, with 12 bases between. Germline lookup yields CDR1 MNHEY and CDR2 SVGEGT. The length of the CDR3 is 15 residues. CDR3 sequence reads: CASSYPPRPSYEQYF. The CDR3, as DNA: TGTGCCAGCAGTTATCCGCCGCGGCCCTCCTACGAGCAGTACTTC.

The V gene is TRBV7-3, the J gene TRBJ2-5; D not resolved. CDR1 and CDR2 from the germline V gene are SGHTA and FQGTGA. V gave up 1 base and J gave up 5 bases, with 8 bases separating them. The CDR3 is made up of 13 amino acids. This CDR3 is CASSLSSRETQYF. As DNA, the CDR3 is TGTGCCAGCAGCTTAAGCTCCAGGGAGACCCAGTACTTC.

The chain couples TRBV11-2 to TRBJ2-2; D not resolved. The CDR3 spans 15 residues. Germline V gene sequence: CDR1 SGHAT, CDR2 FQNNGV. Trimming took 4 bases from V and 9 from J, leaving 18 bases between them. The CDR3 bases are TGTGCCAGCAGCTCTGCAGGATTGGCTTCCAGGGAGCTGTTTTTT. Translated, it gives CASSSAGLASRELFF.

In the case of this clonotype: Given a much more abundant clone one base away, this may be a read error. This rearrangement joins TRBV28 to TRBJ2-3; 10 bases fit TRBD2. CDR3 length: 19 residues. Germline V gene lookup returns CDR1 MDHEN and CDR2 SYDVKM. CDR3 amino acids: CAGSLYLAGVQSLTDTQYF. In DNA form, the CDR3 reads TGTGCCGGCAGTTTGTATCTAGCGGGAGTTCAGTCCCTCACAGATACGCAGTATTTT.

CDR3 coding DNA: TGCAGCGCCAGCCGCACTAACTATGGCTACACCTTC. Protein: CSASRTNYGYTF. The chain links TRBV29-1 to TRBJ1-2; D unresolved. Germline V gene data show CDR1 as SQVTM and CDR2 as ANQGSEA. V was shortened by 7 bases and J by 0 bases, with 9 bases between the two germline ends. The CDR3 is 12 amino acids.

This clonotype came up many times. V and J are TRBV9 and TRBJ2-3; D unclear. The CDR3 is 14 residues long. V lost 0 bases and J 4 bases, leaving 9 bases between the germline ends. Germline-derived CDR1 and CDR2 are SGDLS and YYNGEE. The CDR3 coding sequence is TGTGCCAGCAGCGTAGAATTAGGCTCAGATACGCAGTATTTT. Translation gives CASSVELGSDTQYF.

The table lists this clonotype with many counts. The CDR3 protein is CASSQYPYETRYGYTF. The CDR3 nucleotides read TGTGCCAGCAGCCAATATCCGTATGAGACGCGGTATGGCTACACCTTC. This chain links TRBV7-9 with TRBJ1-2, with D unclear. CDR3 length: 16 residues. The V gene's germline CDR1 is SEHNR and CDR2 FQNEAQ (reference sequence). V was trimmed by 5 bases and J by 5 bases, leaving 21 bases between them.

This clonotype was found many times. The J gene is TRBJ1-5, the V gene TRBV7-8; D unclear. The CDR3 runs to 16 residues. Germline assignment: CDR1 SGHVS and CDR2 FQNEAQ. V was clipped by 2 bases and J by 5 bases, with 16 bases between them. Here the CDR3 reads CASSLRAGGEDQPQHF. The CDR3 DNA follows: TGTGCCAGCAGCTTAAGGGCCGGCGGGGAGGATCAGCCCCAGCATTTT. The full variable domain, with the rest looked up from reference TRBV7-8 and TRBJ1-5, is GAGVSQSPRYKVAKRGQDVALRCDPISGHVSLFWYQQALGQGPEFLTYFQNEAQLDKSGLPSDRFFAERPEGSVSTLKIQRTQQEDSAVYLCASSLRAGGEDQPQHFGDGTRLSIL.

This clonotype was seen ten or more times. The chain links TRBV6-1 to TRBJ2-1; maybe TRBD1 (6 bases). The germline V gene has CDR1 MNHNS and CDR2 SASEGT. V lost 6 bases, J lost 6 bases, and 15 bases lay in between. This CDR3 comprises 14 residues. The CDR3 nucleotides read TGTGCCAGCAGCCGCCTGACAGGCCCCAATGAGCAGTTCTTC. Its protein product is CASSRLTGPNEQFF.

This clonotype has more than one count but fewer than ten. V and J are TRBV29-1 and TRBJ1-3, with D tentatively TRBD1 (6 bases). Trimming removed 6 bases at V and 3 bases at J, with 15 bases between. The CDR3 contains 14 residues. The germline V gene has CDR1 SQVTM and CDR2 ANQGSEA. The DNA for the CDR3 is TGCAGCGTGGGGGACATGGTTGGTGGAAACACCATATATTTT. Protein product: CSVGDMVGGNTIYF.

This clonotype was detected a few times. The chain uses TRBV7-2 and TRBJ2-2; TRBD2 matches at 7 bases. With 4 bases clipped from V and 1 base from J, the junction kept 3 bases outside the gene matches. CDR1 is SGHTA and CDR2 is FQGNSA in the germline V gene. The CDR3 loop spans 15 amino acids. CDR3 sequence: CASSYQRGNTGELFF. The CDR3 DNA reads TGTGCCAGCAGCTACCAGCGGGGGAACACCGGGGAGCTGTTTTTT.

Here the CDR3 DNA reads TGTGCCAGCAGTTTCGCCAGGACAGGGGGGACAGATACGCAGTATTTT. It encodes CASSFARTGGTDTQYF. V is TRBV27 and J is TRBJ2-3; 10 bases agree with TRBD1. Germline CDR1 and CDR2: MNHEY and SMNVEV (reference sequence). Trimming at V came to 3 bases and at J to 3 bases, leaving 6 bases not matched to a gene. There are 16 residues in the CDR3.

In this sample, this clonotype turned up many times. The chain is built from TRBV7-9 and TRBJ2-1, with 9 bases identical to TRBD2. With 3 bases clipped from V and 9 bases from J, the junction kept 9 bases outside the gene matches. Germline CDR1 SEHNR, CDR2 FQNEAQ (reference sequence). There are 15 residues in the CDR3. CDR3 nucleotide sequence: TGTGCCAGCAGCTTCCCCTGGGCGGGAGGGGTTGAGCAGTTCTTC. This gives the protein CASSFPWAGGVEQFF.

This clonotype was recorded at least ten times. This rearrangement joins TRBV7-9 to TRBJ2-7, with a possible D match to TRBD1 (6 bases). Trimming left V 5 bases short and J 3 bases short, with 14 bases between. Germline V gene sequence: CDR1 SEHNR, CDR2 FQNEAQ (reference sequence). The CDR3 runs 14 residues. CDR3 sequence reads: CASSPPGQSYEQYF. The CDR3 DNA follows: TGTGCCAGCAGCCCGCCCGGACAGAGCTACGAGCAGTACTTC.

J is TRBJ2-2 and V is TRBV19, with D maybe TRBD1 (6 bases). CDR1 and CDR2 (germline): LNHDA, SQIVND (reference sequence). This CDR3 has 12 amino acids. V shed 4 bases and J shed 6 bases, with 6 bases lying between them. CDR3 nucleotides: TGTGCCAGTAGTAAGGGGGCCGGGGAGCTGTTTTTT. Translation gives CASSKGAGELFF. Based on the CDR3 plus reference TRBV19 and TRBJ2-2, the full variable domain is DGGITQSPKYLFRKEGQNVTLSCEQNLNHDAMYWYRQDPGQGLRLIYYSQIVNDFQKGDIAEGYSVSREKKESFPLTVTSAQKNPTAFYLCASSKGAGELFFGEGSRLTVL.

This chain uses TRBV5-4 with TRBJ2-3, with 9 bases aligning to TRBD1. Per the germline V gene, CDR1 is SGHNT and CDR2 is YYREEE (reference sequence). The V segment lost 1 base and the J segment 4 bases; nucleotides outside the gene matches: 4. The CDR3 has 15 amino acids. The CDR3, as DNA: TGTGCCAGCAGCTTGCCGACAGGGGGGGCAGATACGCAGTATTTT. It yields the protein CASSLPTGGADTQYF.

The CDR3 DNA follows: TGCAGTGCTCTCAGGGGGTCGGGCAATCAGCCCCAGCATTTT. Its translation: CSALRGSGNQPQHF. The chain couples TRBV20-1 to TRBJ1-5; 7 bases are shared with TRBD1. Trimming cost V 5 bases and J 2 bases; bases outside gene matches: 6. Per germline, CDR1 DFQATT and CDR2 SNEGSKA (reference sequence). This CDR3 has 14 residues.

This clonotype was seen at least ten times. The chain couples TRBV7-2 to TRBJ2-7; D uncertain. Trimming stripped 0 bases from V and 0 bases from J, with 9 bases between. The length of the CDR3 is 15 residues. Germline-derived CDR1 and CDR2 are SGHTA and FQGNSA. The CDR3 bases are TGTGCCAGCAGCTTAGCCTCCCAAGGCTCCTACGAGCAGTACTTC. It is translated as CASSLASQGSYEQYF.

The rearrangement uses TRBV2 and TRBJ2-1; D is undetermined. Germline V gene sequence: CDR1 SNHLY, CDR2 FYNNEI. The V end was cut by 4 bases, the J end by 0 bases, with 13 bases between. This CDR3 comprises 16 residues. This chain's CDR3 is CASSVLVYSSYNEQFF. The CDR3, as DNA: TGTGCCAGCAGTGTCCTGGTCTATAGCTCCTACAATGAGCAGTTCTTC.

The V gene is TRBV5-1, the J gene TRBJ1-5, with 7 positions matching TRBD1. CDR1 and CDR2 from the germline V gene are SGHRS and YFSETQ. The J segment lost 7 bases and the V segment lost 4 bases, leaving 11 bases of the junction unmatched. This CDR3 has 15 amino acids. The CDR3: CASSKDPGGEQPQHF. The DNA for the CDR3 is TGCGCCAGCAGCAAGGATCCAGGGGGAGAGCAGCCCCAGCATTTT.

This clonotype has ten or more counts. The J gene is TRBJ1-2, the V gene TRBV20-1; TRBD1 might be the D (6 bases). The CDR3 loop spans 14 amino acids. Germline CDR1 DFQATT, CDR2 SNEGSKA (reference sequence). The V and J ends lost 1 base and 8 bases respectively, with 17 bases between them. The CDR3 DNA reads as TGCAGTGCTAGAGTCCTTTGGGGGGCGCGCGGCTACACCTTC. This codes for CSARVLWGARGYTF.

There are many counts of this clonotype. CDR3 DNA sequence: TGTGCCAGCAGAAATAGCGGGAGGAACTACAATGAGCAGTTCTTC. Residues: CASRNSGRNYNEQFF. The V call is TRBV6-2 or TRBV6-3, the J call TRBJ2-1; 10 bases are a match to TRBD2. After removal of 6 bases from V and 3 bases from J, the junction contained 5 bases not matched to a gene. This CDR3 is 15 amino acids long. Germline values: CDR1 MNHEY, CDR2 SVGEGT.

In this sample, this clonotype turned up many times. For the CDR3, the DNA is TGTGCCAGCAGCCGGACTGTTTCCTACGAGCAGTACTTC. Translation: CASSRTVSYEQYF. The rearrangement links TRBV7-8 to TRBJ2-7; TRBD2 is a possible D gene (5 bases). The CDR3 spans 13 residues. Germline CDR1 SGHVS, CDR2 FQNEAQ. Between the trimmed V and J ends, which lost 5 bases and 1 base, there was a span of 9 bases.

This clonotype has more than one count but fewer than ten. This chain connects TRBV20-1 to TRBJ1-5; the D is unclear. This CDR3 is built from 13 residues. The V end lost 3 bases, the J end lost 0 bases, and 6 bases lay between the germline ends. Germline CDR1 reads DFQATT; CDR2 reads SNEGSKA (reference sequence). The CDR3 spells CSARGYSNQPQHF. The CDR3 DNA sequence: TGCAGTGCTAGGGGTTATAGCAATCAGCCCCAGCATTTT.

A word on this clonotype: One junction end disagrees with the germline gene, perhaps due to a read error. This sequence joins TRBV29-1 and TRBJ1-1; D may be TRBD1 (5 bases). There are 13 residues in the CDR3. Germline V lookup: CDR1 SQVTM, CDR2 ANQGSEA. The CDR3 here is CSVEAGGRGEAFF. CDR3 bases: TGCAGCGTGGAAGCCGGGGGAAGGGGCGAAGCTTTCTTT.

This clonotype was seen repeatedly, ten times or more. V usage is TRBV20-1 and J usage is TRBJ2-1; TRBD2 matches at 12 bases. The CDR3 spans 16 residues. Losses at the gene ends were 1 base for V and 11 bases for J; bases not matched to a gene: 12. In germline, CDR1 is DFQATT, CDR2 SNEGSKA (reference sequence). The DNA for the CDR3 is TGCAGTGCTAGAGGTGCTAGCGGGGGGGCAGGGCAACAGCAGTTCTTC. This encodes CSARGASGGAGQQQFF.

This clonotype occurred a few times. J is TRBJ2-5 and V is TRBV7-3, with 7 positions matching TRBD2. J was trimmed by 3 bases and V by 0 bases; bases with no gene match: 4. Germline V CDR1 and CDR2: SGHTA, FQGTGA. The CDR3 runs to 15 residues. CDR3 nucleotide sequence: TGTGCCAGCAGCTTAACGTCGACTAGCAAAGAGACCCAGTACTTC. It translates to CASSLTSTSKETQYF.

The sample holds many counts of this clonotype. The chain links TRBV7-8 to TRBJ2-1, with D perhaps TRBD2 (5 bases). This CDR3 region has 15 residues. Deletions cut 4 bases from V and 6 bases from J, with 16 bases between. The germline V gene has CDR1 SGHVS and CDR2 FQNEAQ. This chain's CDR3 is CASSSRLGSVNEQFF. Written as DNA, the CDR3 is TGTGCCAGCAGCTCCCGATTGGGGAGTGTCAATGAGCAGTTCTTC.

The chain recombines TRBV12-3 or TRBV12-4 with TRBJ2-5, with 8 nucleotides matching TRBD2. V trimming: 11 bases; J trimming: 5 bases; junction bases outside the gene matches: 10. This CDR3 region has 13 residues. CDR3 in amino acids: CASSAGGVETQYF. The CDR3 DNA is TGTGCCTCCTCTGCGGGAGGAGTGGAGACCCAGTACTTC.

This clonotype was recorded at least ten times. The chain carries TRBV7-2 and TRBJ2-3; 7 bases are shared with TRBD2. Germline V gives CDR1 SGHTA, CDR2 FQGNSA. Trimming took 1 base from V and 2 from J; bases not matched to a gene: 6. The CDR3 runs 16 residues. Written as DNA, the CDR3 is TGTGCCAGCAGCTTAGTGGGAGGGCCTAACACAGATACGCAGTATTTT. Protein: CASSLVGGPNTDTQYF.

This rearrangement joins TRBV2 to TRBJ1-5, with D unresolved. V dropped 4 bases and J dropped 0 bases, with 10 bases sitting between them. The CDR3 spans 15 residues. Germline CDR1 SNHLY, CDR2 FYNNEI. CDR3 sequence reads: CASSVGRNSNQPQHF. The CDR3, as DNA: TGTGCCAGCAGTGTAGGTCGGAATAGCAATCAGCCCCAGCATTTT.